This T cell receptor beta chain was recorded in a study of CD8+ T cells in alopecia areata. General study findings and limits: Patients shared TCRs less clearly than mice did, possibly for HLA-related reasons. Clonality was higher in lesional than normal scalp, especially in alopecia totalis/universalis. Scalp sample sequencing also detects resident alphabeta T cells of normal skin.

RNA was isolated and reverse transcribed to cDNA, the sequencing template. Libraries were prepared by immunoSEQ multiplex PCR; TCRdb keeps only in-frame clonotypes and omits some of them. The sample includes fewer than 150,000 clones, 55% to 65% of them seen just once. Notes on this clone: The antigen is undetermined.

Sorting separated CD4+ and CD8+ T cells out of PBMCs. The sequencing sample was made of CD4+ T cells sorted from blood. The TCR originated in a human donor in good health.

The CDR3 spells CAWSGLTWNTEAFF. CDR3 nucleotide sequence: TGTGCCTGGAGCGGACTGACATGGAACACTGAAGCTTTCTTT. This chain links TRBV30 with TRBJ1-1; D is uncertain. CDR3 size: 14 residues. Looked up from germline, CDR1 is GTSNPN and CDR2 is SVGIG (reference sequence). V lost 3 bases and J 1 base, leaving 12 bases between the germline ends.